Each of the 22 T cell receptor beta chains below was sequenced from the same sample in a study of breast tumors, draining lymph nodes, adjacent tissues. Breast cancer patients provided tissue from their axillary draining lymph nodes. TCRdb processed the multiplex PCR reads anew with MiXCR; each CDR3 protein has one entry. The repertoire holds more than 250,000 distinct CDR3 sequences, with over 30% as singletons. Specimen: axillary lymph node tissue. The source is a female donor with breast cancer. Some clones in this sample may be carry-over from other donors' samples.

With regard to this clonotype: The junction shows a germline mismatch at one end, possibly a read error. V is TRBV30 and J is TRBJ2-7; D possibly corresponds to TRBD1 (6 bases). This CDR3 contains 13 residues. The germline V gene encodes CDR1 GTSNPN and CDR2 SVGIG (reference sequence). CDR3 amino acids: CAASGDPRGEQCF. The DNA for the CDR3 is TGTGCCGCCTCAGGGGATCCCAGGGGCGAGCAGTGCTTC.

Only a few counts were recorded for this clonotype. The rearrangement uses TRBV28 and TRBJ2-1, with D possibly being TRBD1 or TRBD2 (6 bases each). There are 13 residues in the CDR3. Germline V gives CDR1 MDHEN, CDR2 SYDVKM. V shed 6 bases and J shed 13 bases, with 19 bases lying between them. The chain's CDR3 is CASSRRGALVQFF. The DNA of the CDR3 is TGTGCCAGCAGCAGGAGGGGGGCACTCGTTCAGTTCTTC.

On this clonotype itself: A much larger clone lies one base from this, so it may be a read error. The gene calls are TRBV12-3 or TRBV12-4 and TRBJ1-5; D remains ambiguous. The CDR3 has 12 amino acids. The chain's CDR3 is CANSFSEQPQHF. CDR3 nucleotide sequence: TGTGCCAACAGTTTTTCAGAACAGCCCCAGCATTTT.

This clonotype was picked up many times. The chain has TRBV7-8 and TRBJ2-7; the D gene is possibly TRBD2 (7 bases). CDR1 SGHVS and CDR2 FQNEAQ come from the germline V gene. Deletions cut 6 bases from V and 5 bases from J, with 20 bases between. The CDR3 is made up of 15 amino acids. The CDR3 protein is CASSLVGGRVHEQYF. The CDR3 DNA reads TGTGCCAGCAGTCTAGTGGGGGGGCGCGTCCACGAGCAGTACTTC.

This clonotype was detected ten times or more. The gene calls are TRBV24-1 and TRBJ1-5; tentatively, D is TRBD1 (5 bases). V was cut by 4 bases and J by 5 bases, with 14 bases left in between. Germline V gives CDR1 KGHDR, CDR2 SFDVKD. This CDR3 spans 15 amino acids. CDR3 coding DNA: TGTGCCACCAGTGACCACGGTGGAGGGGATCAGCCCCAGCATTTT. Amino acids: CATSDHGGGDQPQHF.

With regard to this clonotype: A much larger clone lies a single base off, so this may be a read error. This chain connects TRBV5-1 to TRBJ2-1; TRBD2 might be the D (5 bases). The CDR3 runs 14 residues. CDR1 is SGHRS, CDR2 YFSETQ, per germline. The CDR3 spells CGSNVRTFTGEQFF. The CDR3 nucleotides are TGCGGCAGCAACGTCCGGACTTTTACGGGTGAGCAGTTCTTC.

The rearrangement joins TRBV7-2 to TRBJ2-3; D may correspond to TRBD1 or TRBD2 (9 bases each). Germline-derived CDR1 and CDR2 are SGHTA and FQGNSA. The CDR3 consists of 18 residues. Trimming took 3 bases from V and 7 from J, leaving 26 bases between them. For the CDR3, the DNA is TGTGCCAGCAGCTTGTTCGGGACAGGGCCTCTAGCGGGACATACGCAGTATTTT. It translates to CASSLFGTGPLAGHTQYF.

The sample holds one count of this clonotype. A single base separates this from a much larger clone, so it may be a read error. The genes are TRBV5-1 and TRBJ2-7; a possible D gene is TRBD1 (5 bases). CDR1 is SGHRS and CDR2 is YFSETQ in the germline V gene. The CDR3 runs 15 residues. DNA of the CDR3: TGCGCCAGCAGCTTGTATCAGGGTTCCACCTACGAGCAGCACTTC. Its translation: CASSLYQGSTYEQHF.

This clonotype was seen many times. This rearrangement joins TRBV19 to TRBJ2-3, with no clear D. Germline lookup yields CDR1 LNHDA and CDR2 SQIVND (reference sequence). This CDR3 has 15 residues. V lost 3 bases and J lost 2, with 12 bases in between. The DNA of the CDR3 is TGTGCCAGTAGTATTATCGTATACAACACAGATACGCAGTATTTT. Its translation is CASSIIVYNTDTQYF.

Comments on this clonotype: This may stem from a read error, because a much larger clone lies one nucleotide away. This rearrangement joins TRBV20-1 to TRBJ2-1; D possibly corresponds to TRBD2 (7 bases). The CDR3 loop spans 14 amino acids. The germline V and J ends were trimmed by 0 bases and 12 bases, with 18 bases remaining between them. Germline V lookup: CDR1 DFQATT, CDR2 SNEGSKA (reference sequence). CDR3 residues: CSARDRRGGDGQFF. The DNA for the CDR3 is TGCAGTGCTAGAGATCGTAGGGGGGGGGATGGGCAGTTCTTC.

As regards this clonotype: A much larger clone lies a single base off, so this may be a read error. DNA of the CDR3: TGCAGTGCTTCCGGGAGGGCCAACAATGCGCAGTTCTTC. Protein sequence: CSASGRANNAQFF. V usage is TRBV20-1 and J usage is TRBJ2-1; 8 bases agree with TRBD2. Germline V gene sequence: CDR1 DFQATT, CDR2 SNEGSKA (reference sequence). This CDR3 comprises 13 residues.

This clonotype was seen at least ten times. The chain links TRBV30 to TRBJ2-5, with D tentatively TRBD2 (5 bases). Germline V lookup: CDR1 GTSNPN, CDR2 SVGIG (reference sequence). The CDR3 consists of 15 residues. Trimming shortened V by 0 bases and J by 0 bases, and 11 bases separated the two germline ends. CDR3 in DNA: TGTGCCTGGAGTGTCGGGGAAGGCCACCAAGAGACCCAGTACTTC. Its protein product is CAWSVGEGHQETQYF.

Of note for this clonotype: A read error may explain this, as a much larger clone is one base away. The V gene is TRBV5-5, the J gene TRBJ2-3, with unresolved D. This CDR3 has 14 residues. Trimming pared 4 bases from V and 6 bases from J, leaving 15 bases between. Germline V gene lookup returns CDR1 SGHKS and CDR2 YYEKEE (reference sequence). The CDR3, as DNA: TGTGCCAGCAGCCCCCTGGGTCCCGCGGATACGCAGTATTTT. It yields the protein CASSPLGPADTQYF.

For this clonotype: This clone may be a read error of a much larger clone one base away. The CDR3 carries no conserved terminal phenylalanine or tryptophan, so it likely arises from a read error. The genes are TRBV12-3 or TRBV12-4 and TRBJ2-7; tentatively, D is TRBD2 (5 bases). This CDR3 has 14 amino acids. V was pared by 6 bases and J by 2 bases, with 14 bases between. The CDR3 DNA is TGTGCCAGCAGCCCCATTCGGGAACCCTACGAGCAGTACATC. Its translation: CASSPIREPYEQYI.

This clonotype was counted many times. This chain joins TRBV12-3 or TRBV12-4 and TRBJ1-5; 7 nucleotides align to TRBD1. Unmatched junction bases numbered 9, after V lost 10 bases and J lost 3 bases. This CDR3 contains 14 residues. The CDR3 sequence: CAIGRGRNNQPQHF. CDR3 nucleotide sequence: TGTGCCATCGGGAGGGGGCGTAACAATCAGCCCCAGCATTTT.

This clonotype was observed at least ten times. This chain connects TRBV5-1 to TRBJ2-1; TRBD1 matches at 10 bases. The CDR3 extends over 14 amino acids. Germline lookup yields CDR1 SGHRS and CDR2 YFSETQ. Unmatched junction bases numbered 3, after V lost 0 bases and J lost 9 bases. CDR3 DNA sequence: TGCGCCAGCAGCTTGGGACAGGGGGCATCTGAGCAGTTCTTC. Encoded protein: CASSLGQGASEQFF.

This clonotype was seen at least ten times. The chain recombines TRBV10-3 with TRBJ2-2; 8 bases line up with TRBD1. Germline V CDR1 and CDR2: ENHRY, SYGVKD. V was pared by 8 bases and J by 4 bases, with 9 bases of the junction left unmatched. The CDR3 sequence is 15 residues long. The CDR3 DNA reads TGTGCCATCGCGACACAGGGGGATATCACCGGGGAGCTGTTTTTT. It translates to CAIATQGDITGELFF.

This clonotype was seen more than once but under ten times. The rearrangement uses TRBV6-2 or TRBV6-3 and TRBJ2-3; perhaps D is TRBD1 or TRBD2 (5 bases each). CDR1 is MNHEY, CDR2 SVGEGT, per germline. The V gene lost 7 bases and the J gene lost 4 bases, with 18 bases spanning the gap. The CDR3 is 15 residues long. The CDR3 protein is CASTDRGEVADTQYF. The CDR3 DNA reads as TGTGCCAGCACCGACCGGGGCGAGGTTGCAGATACGCAGTATTTT.

The chain recombines TRBV6-5 with TRBJ2-7; the D is unclear. Looked up from germline, CDR1 is MNHEY and CDR2 is SVGAGI. The V and J ends lost 10 bases and 0 bases respectively, with 13 bases between them. This CDR3 is built from 13 residues. In nucleotides, the CDR3 is TGTGCCACCTCTCTTTGGGCCTCCTACGAGCAGTACTTC. Translation gives CATSLWASYEQYF.

This clonotype was recorded many times. The J gene is TRBJ2-2, the V gene TRBV14; 7 bases line up with TRBD2. In germline, CDR1 is SGHDN, CDR2 FVKESK. V was pared by 1 base and J by 6 bases, with 8 bases of the junction left unmatched. The CDR3 contains 16 residues. CDR3 region: CASSQVASGTAGELFF. Written as DNA, the CDR3 is TGTGCCAGCAGCCAAGTTGCTAGCGGTACCGCCGGGGAGCTGTTTTTT.

This clonotype was observed once. The chain is built from TRBV10-3 and TRBJ2-1; 7 bases match TRBD1. Germline CDR1 ENHRY, CDR2 SYGVKD. Trimming removed 6 bases from V and 7 bases from J; junction bases left unmatched: 12. This CDR3 is 15 amino acids long. In nucleotides, the CDR3 is TGTGCCATCAGGGGGGACAGCGGAGATAGGAATGAGCAGTTCTTC. It encodes CAIRGDSGDRNEQFF.

This clonotype appeared many times. The chain employs TRBV5-1 and TRBJ1-2; D remains ambiguous. The CDR3 is made up of 13 amino acids. V was trimmed by 4 bases and J by 7 bases, leaving 14 bases between them. Germline lookup yields CDR1 SGHRS and CDR2 YFSETQ. This CDR3 reads CASSLGEGFGYTF. For the CDR3, the DNA is TGCGCCAGCAGCCTCGGGGAGGGTTTTGGCTACACCTTC. The full variable domain, completed using reference TRBV5-1 and TRBJ1-2, is KAGVTQTPRYLIKTRGQQVTLSCSPISGHRSVSWYQQTPGQGLQFLFEYFSETQRNKGNFPGRFSGRQFSNSRSEMNVSTLELGDSALYLCASSLGEGFGYTFGSGTRLTVV.